The 20 T cell receptor beta chains given below trace back to one sample, sequenced in a study of blood T cell repertoires in COVID-19. Sequencing used immunoSEQ multiplex PCR; TCRdb keeps in-frame clones, though not all of them. The sample consists of 290,000 or so clones, approximately 86% of them appearing once. The specimen was PBMCs or T cells enriched from blood (not recorded which). All receptors come from a woman aged 18-29 years who had recovered from COVID-19.

The rearrangement uses TRBV4-1 and TRBJ2-5; 10 bases are a match to TRBD2. The CDR3 has 18 residues. The trim removed 0 bases at V and 5 bases at J, leaving 12 bases unmatched. From germline, CDR1 is MGHRA and CDR2 YSYEKL. This CDR3 reads CASSQESPSGGSVETQYF. The CDR3 bases are TGCGCCAGCAGCCAAGAGAGCCCTAGCGGGGGTAGTGTGGAGACCCAGTACTTC.

The V and J genes are TRBV13 and TRBJ2-1, with 8 bases identical to TRBD2. This CDR3 is 14 amino acids long. The V gene's germline CDR1 is PRHDT and CDR2 FYEKMQ (reference sequence). J lost 8 bases, V lost 7 bases, and 10 bases had no gene match. The CDR3 loop reads CASTRRGAGDEQFF. DNA for the CDR3: TGTGCCAGCACCCGACGCGGAGCGGGGGATGAGCAGTTCTTC.

The V gene is TRBV28, the J gene TRBJ2-7; D is undetermined. This CDR3 has 16 residues. Germline values: CDR1 MDHEN, CDR2 SYDVKM. Trimming took off 1 base at V and 4 bases at J, with 17 bases between the two ends. The CDR3 is CASSLYGAPLRYEQYF. CDR3 nucleotides: TGTGCCAGCAGTTTATATGGCGCCCCCTTGAGGTACGAGCAGTACTTC.

The J gene is TRBJ1-4, the V gene TRBV4-3; D is undetermined. Between the trimmed V and J ends, which lost 0 bases and 8 bases, there was a span of 13 bases. There are 15 residues in the CDR3. Germline CDR1 LGHNA, CDR2 YSLEER. The CDR3 coding sequence is TGCGCCAGCAGCCAAGATTTTCGGGGTTTGGAAAAACTGTTTTTT. Its protein product is CASSQDFRGLEKLFF.

The chain carries TRBV5-5 and TRBJ1-1, with D perhaps TRBD1 (5 bases). CDR3 length: 15 residues. Trimming cost V 3 bases and J 5 bases, with 17 bases left between them. In germline, CDR1 is SGHKS, CDR2 YYEKEE (reference sequence). Written as DNA, the CDR3 is TGTGCCAGCAGCTCCTTTGGAGGGGAAGATACTGAAGCTTTCTTT. This translates into CASSSFGGEDTEAFF.

This clone occurred once. V is TRBV29-1 and J is TRBJ2-7; 9 nucleotides agree with TRBD2. This CDR3 is built from 13 residues. Per the germline V gene, CDR1 is SQVTM and CDR2 is ANQGSEA. V shed 5 bases, J shed 3 bases, and the junction held 5 bases outside the gene matches. CDR3 loop: CSVTGLAYYEQYF. Written as DNA, the CDR3 is TGCAGCGTTACCGGACTAGCGTACTACGAGCAGTACTTC.

The V call is TRBV3-1 (or the pseudogene TRBV3-2), the J call TRBJ2-7, with D perhaps matching TRBD2 (7 bases). The CDR3 length is 15 residues. Germline lookup yields CDR1 LGHDT and CDR2 YNNKEL (reference sequence). Trimming cost V 0 bases and J 3 bases, with 12 bases left between them. CDR3 loop: CASSQDREGGYEQYF. The CDR3 DNA sequence: TGTGCCAGCAGCCAAGATAGGGAGGGGGGCTACGAGCAGTACTTC.

V usage is TRBV19 and J usage is TRBJ2-3; D gene unclear. The CDR3 loop spans 15 amino acids. The germline V gene encodes CDR1 LNHDA and CDR2 SQIVND (reference sequence). The ends were cut back, 3 bases at V and 4 bases at J, with 14 bases in the middle. CDR3 sequence: CASSISYSPADTQYF. In DNA form, the CDR3 reads TGTGCCAGTAGTATTAGTTATAGTCCCGCAGATACGCAGTATTTT.

The genes are TRBV18 and TRBJ2-7, with D perhaps TRBD1 (6 bases). The germline CDR1 and CDR2 sequences are KGHSH and LQKENI. Trimming took off 6 bases at V and 2 bases at J, with 14 bases between the two ends. The CDR3 contains 14 residues. This chain's CDR3 is CASSSRDKPYEQYF. CDR3 in DNA: TGTGCCAGCTCCTCTCGGGACAAGCCCTACGAGCAGTACTTC. Based on the CDR3 plus reference TRBV18 and TRBJ2-7, the full variable domain is NAGVMQNPRHLVRRRGQEARLRCSPMKGHSHVYWYRQLPEEGLKFMVYLQKENIIDESGMPKERFSAEFPKEGPSILRIQQVVRGDSAAYFCASSSRDKPYEQYFGPGTRLTVT.

This chain links TRBV19 with TRBJ1-5, with D possibly being TRBD1 (5 bases). The CDR3 loop spans 14 amino acids. Deletions cut 6 bases from V and 9 bases from J, with 18 bases between. Germline CDR1 LNHDA, CDR2 SQIVND (reference sequence). In nucleotides, the CDR3 is TGTGCCAGTAGCGCTCAGGGCGGTGATCGGCCCCAGCATTTT. Its protein is CASSAQGGDRPQHF.

The chain combines TRBV18 with TRBJ1-4; D might be TRBD1 (5 bases). The length of the CDR3 is 16 residues. Between the trimmed V and J ends, which lost 0 bases and 8 bases, there was a span of 16 bases. Germline V gene data show CDR1 as KGHSH and CDR2 as LQKENI. This CDR3 reads CASSPPVGRAEEKLFF. CDR3 DNA: TGTGCCAGCTCACCACCGGTCGGCAGGGCAGAGGAAAAACTGTTTTTT.

This chain connects TRBV24-1 to TRBJ2-1; 7 bases line up with TRBD2. Germline V gene lookup returns CDR1 KGHDR and CDR2 SFDVKD. J was trimmed by 4 bases and V by 5 bases; bases with no gene match: 4. CDR3 length: 14 amino acids. The CDR3 DNA reads TGTGCCACCAGTGGGTCAGCGGGGTACAATGAGCAGTTCTTC. It encodes CATSGSAGYNEQFF.

This clone was counted a few times. The V and J genes are TRBV7-9 and TRBJ1-1; no clear D. This CDR3 region has 19 residues. The V end lost 1 base, the J end lost 0 bases, and 21 bases lay between the germline ends. Germline V gives CDR1 SEHNR, CDR2 FQNEAQ (reference sequence). CDR3 nucleotides: TGTGCCAGCAGCTTAGTACGGGTTTTATCTAGAGGTCTGAACACTGAAGCTTTCTTT. Its translation is CASSLVRVLSRGLNTEAFF.

The table lists this clone with a count of one. One junction end does not reproduce the germline sequence, and a read error may be involved. V gene TRBV7-8 combines with J gene TRBJ2-5; perhaps TRBD1 as D (6 bases). The CDR3 is made up of 16 amino acids. Germline V gives CDR1 SGHVS, CDR2 FQNEAQ. The CDR3 is CVSSASGTLYQETQYF. DNA of the CDR3: TGTGTCAGCAGCGCGAGTGGGACACTTTACCAAGAGACCCAGTACTTC. Combining the CDR3 with reference TRBV7-8 and TRBJ2-5 gives the whole variable domain GAGVSQSPRYKVAKRGQDVALRCDPISGHVSLFWYQQALGQGPEFLTYFQNEAQLDKSGLPSDRFFAERPEGSVSTLKIQRTQQEDSAVYLCVSSASGTLYQETQYFGPGTRLLVL.

This clone was counted only a few times. The J gene is TRBJ2-7, the V gene TRBV2; D is undetermined. This CDR3 comprises 13 residues. Germline V gives CDR1 SNHLY, CDR2 FYNNEI. V was cut by 8 bases and J by 5 bases, with 16 bases left in between. The chain's CDR3 is CASAPFTENEQYF. In nucleotides, the CDR3 is TGTGCCAGCGCTCCATTTACAGAGAACGAGCAGTACTTC.

The CDR3 protein is CASSSQGLAGKEAYEQYF. The CDR3 DNA reads as TGTGCCAGCAGCTCCCAGGGACTAGCGGGGAAAGAGGCCTACGAGCAGTACTTC. V usage is TRBV11-2 and J usage is TRBJ2-7; TRBD2 agrees at 13 bases. The ends lost 4 bases at V and 2 bases at J; junction bases unmatched: 11. The CDR3 loop spans 18 amino acids. The germline CDR1 and CDR2 sequences are SGHAT and FQNNGV.

This chain connects TRBV29-1 to TRBJ2-5; 9 bases map to TRBD2. Germline trimming cut 7 bases from V and 3 bases from J; bases unmatched to any gene: 3. This CDR3 is built from 12 residues. The germline V gene encodes CDR1 SQVTM and CDR2 ANQGSEA. The CDR3 here is CSGRTSEETQYF. The CDR3 nucleotides are TGCAGCGGTAGGACTAGCGAAGAGACCCAGTACTTC. The complete variable domain, with remaining parts taken from reference TRBV29-1 and TRBJ2-5, reads SAVISQKPSRDICQRGTSLTIQCQVDSQVTMMFWYRQQPGQSLTLIATANQGSEATYESGFVIDKFPISRPNLTFSTLTVSNMSPEDSSIYLCSGRTSEETQYFGPGTRLLVL.

The chain has TRBV14 and TRBJ1-6, with TRBD1 matching 7 bases. Germline V gene sequence: CDR1 SGHDN, CDR2 FVKESK. The CDR3 totals 16 residues. Germline trimming cut 3 bases from V and 10 bases from J; bases unmatched to any gene: 12. CDR3 sequence (DNA): TGTGCCAGCAGCCAGCTTCCCCCAGGGGGTGGCTCACCCCTCCACTTT. Translated, it gives CASSQLPPGGGSPLHF. The full variable domain, rest sourced from reference TRBV14 and TRBJ1-6, is EAGVTQFPSHSVIEKGQTVTLRCDPISGHDNLYWYRRVMGKEIKFLLHFVKESKQDESGMPNNRFLAERTGGTYSTLKVQPAELEDSGVYFCASSQLPPGGGSPLHFGNGTRLTVT.

This clone was counted once. V usage is TRBV7-2 and J usage is TRBJ1-1; no firm D call. The germline gives CDR1 SGHTA, CDR2 FQGNSA. Trimming pared 8 bases from V and 12 bases from J, leaving 16 bases between. The CDR3 contains 11 residues. CDR3 amino acids: CASALIGVPFF. As DNA, the CDR3 is TGTGCCAGCGCTCTTATCGGGGTGCCTTTCTTT.

CDR3 amino acids: CASRGTGGLETQYF. DNA for the CDR3: TGTGCCAGCAGGGGGACAGGGGGTCTAGAGACCCAGTACTTC. The rearrangement uses TRBV6-5 and TRBJ2-5, with 11 bases that match TRBD1. V lost 6 bases, J lost 4 bases, and 4 bases stayed unmatched. Germline CDR1 MNHEY, CDR2 SVGAGI. The CDR3 loop spans 14 amino acids.